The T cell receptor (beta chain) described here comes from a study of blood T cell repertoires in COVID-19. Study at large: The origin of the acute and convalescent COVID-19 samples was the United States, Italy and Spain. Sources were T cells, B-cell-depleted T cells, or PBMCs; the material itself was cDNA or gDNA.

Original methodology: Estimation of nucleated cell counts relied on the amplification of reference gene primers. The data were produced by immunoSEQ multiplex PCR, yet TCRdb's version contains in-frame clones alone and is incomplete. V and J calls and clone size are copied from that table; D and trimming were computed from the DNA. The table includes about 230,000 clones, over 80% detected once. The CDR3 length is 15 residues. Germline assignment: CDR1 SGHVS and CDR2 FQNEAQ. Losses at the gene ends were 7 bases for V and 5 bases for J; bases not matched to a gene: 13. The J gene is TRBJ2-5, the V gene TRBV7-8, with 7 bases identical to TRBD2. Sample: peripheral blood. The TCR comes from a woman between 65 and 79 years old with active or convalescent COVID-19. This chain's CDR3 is CASIIRGGSGETQYF. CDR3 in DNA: TGTGCCAGCATCATAAGGGGCGGGAGTGGGGAGACCCAGTACTTC.